Presented here are 32 T cell receptor beta chains from one specimen sequenced in a study of T cells after yellow fever vaccination. Each CDR3 protein gets one entry after TCRdb re-called the 5' RACE reads with MiXCR. This sample yields 200,000 to 300,000 distinct CDR3 sequences, of which approximately 13% are seen a single time; 0.45% to 0.65% belongs to the top ten. Sample: CD4+ T cells sorted from PBMCs, taken 45 days after the yellow fever booster vaccination. These receptors all come from a man younger than 45 who received the YFV17D yellow fever vaccine.

In this sample, this clonotype turned up many times. The genes are TRBV12-3 or TRBV12-4 and TRBJ1-1; D is perhaps TRBD1 (6 bases). Between the trimmed V and J ends, which lost 7 bases and 1 base, there was a span of 13 bases. The CDR3 loop spans 14 amino acids. The CDR3 nucleotides are TGTGCCAGCACCCTTGACAGGTGGAACACTGAAGCTTTCTTT. Translating it yields CASTLDRWNTEAFF.

The chain couples TRBV3-1 to TRBJ2-3, with 8 positions matching TRBD2. The length of the CDR3 is 14 residues. Germline-derived CDR1 and CDR2 are LGHDT and YNNKEL (reference sequence). The ends lost 4 bases at V and 5 bases at J; junction bases unmatched: 5. The CDR3 sequence: CASSLREGQDTQYF. The DNA for the CDR3 is TGTGCCAGCAGCCTACGGGAGGGCCAAGATACGCAGTATTTT.

In its sample, this clonotype was seen many times. The chain employs TRBV20-1 and TRBJ1-4; a possible D gene is TRBD1 (6 bases). Germline values: CDR1 DFQATT, CDR2 SNEGSKA (reference sequence). The CDR3 sequence is 15 residues long. V dropped 1 base and J dropped 4 bases, with 13 bases sitting between them. The CDR3 is CSARVQGRLNEKLFF. The CDR3 DNA sequence: TGCAGTGCTAGAGTCCAGGGGCGCCTTAATGAAAAACTGTTTTTT.

The chain joins TRBV5-1 to TRBJ1-1, with D possibly being TRBD1 (6 bases). V lost 0 bases and J 1 base, leaving 10 bases between the germline ends. CDR1 is SGHRS and CDR2 is YFSETQ in the germline V gene. The CDR3 totals 15 residues. The chain's CDR3 is CASSLESGANTEAFF. CDR3 sequence (DNA): TGCGCCAGCAGCTTGGAGTCGGGGGCGAACACTGAAGCTTTCTTT.

The chain combines TRBV7-2 with TRBJ2-4; 9 nucleotides align to TRBD1. V dropped 9 bases and J dropped 8; count of bases not matched to a gene: 8. The CDR3 has 13 residues. Germline loops: CDR1 SGHTA, CDR2 FQGNSA. The CDR3 DNA reads TGTGCCAGTACGGGACAGGGTGGTGACATTCAGTACTTC. This sequence encodes CASTGQGGDIQYF. The whole variable domain, remainder taken from reference TRBV7-2 and TRBJ2-4, is GAGVSQSPSNKVTEKGKDVELRCDPISGHTALYWYRQSLGQGLEFLIYFQGNSAPDKSGLPSDRFSAERTGGSVSTLTIQRTQQEDSAVYLCASTGQGGDIQYFGAGTRLSVL.

This rearrangement joins TRBV7-2 to TRBJ2-1, with 8 bases that match TRBD2. V dropped 5 bases and J dropped 1; count of bases not matched to a gene: 10. The CDR3 contains 17 residues. Germline V gene data show CDR1 as SGHTA and CDR2 as FQGNSA. CDR3 coding DNA: TGTGCCAGCAGCGGGGGACTATCGGGAGGGTCCTACAATGAGCAGTTCTTC. Translation: CASSGGLSGGSYNEQFF.

A note on this clonotype: One base away lies a much larger clone, so this may be a sequencing read error. The CDR3 sequence is CASSYPSGGSYEQYF. The CDR3 bases are TGTGCCAGCAGTTACCCCTCGGGCGGTTCCTACGAGCAGTACTTC. The V gene is TRBV6-5, the J gene TRBJ2-7; D not certain. The CDR3 is 15 amino acids. CDR1 is MNHEY and CDR2 is SVGAGI in the germline V gene. Between the trimmed V and J ends, which lost 2 bases and 1 base, there was a span of 12 bases.

This clonotype was found a few times. This chain connects TRBV7-8 to TRBJ2-3; D is ambiguous. V lost 1 base, J lost 2 bases, and 7 bases lay in between. Germline CDR1 reads SGHVS; CDR2 reads FQNEAQ. The CDR3 runs 14 residues. CDR3 loop: CASSLVLITDTQYF. CDR3 in DNA: TGTGCCAGCAGCTTAGTTCTGATCACAGATACGCAGTATTTT.

The genes are TRBV5-1 and TRBJ2-7, with 16 bases identical to TRBD2. V shed 3 bases and J 5 bases; nucleotides not matched to a gene: 8. The CDR3 consists of 17 residues. Germline lookup yields CDR1 SGHRS and CDR2 YFSETQ. CDR3 DNA: TGCGCCAGCAGCTCGGGACTAGCGGGAGGGCCGGTAGACGAGCAGTACTTC. Translating it yields CASSSGLAGGPVDEQYF. Variable domain in full (rest from reference TRBV5-1 and TRBJ2-7): KAGVTQTPRYLIKTRGQQVTLSCSPISGHRSVSWYQQTPGQGLQFLFEYFSETQRNKGNFPGRFSGRQFSNSRSEMNVSTLELGDSALYLCASSSGLAGGPVDEQYFGPGTRLTVT.

J is TRBJ2-7 and V is TRBV20-1, with TRBD1 identical over 7 bases. V trimming: 7 bases; J trimming: 0 bases; junction bases outside the gene matches: 9. Germline V gene data show CDR1 as DFQATT and CDR2 as SNEGSKA (reference sequence). The CDR3 covers 14 residues. In DNA, the CDR3 is TGCAGTGGGGCGGACAGGAGTAGCTCCTACGAGCAGTACTTC. Amino acids: CSGADRSSSYEQYF.

This chain connects TRBV5-1 to TRBJ2-7, with 7 bases that match TRBD1. CDR3 length: 16 amino acids. CDR1 and CDR2 from the germline V gene are SGHRS and YFSETQ. V shed 4 bases, J shed 0 bases, and the junction held 10 bases outside the gene matches. CDR3 DNA: TGCGCCAGCAGCACAAACCACCGGGACAGCTCCTACGAGCAGTACTTC. Translated, it gives CASSTNHRDSSYEQYF.

V gene TRBV27 combines with J gene TRBJ1-4; D unclear. CDR1 is MNHEY and CDR2 is SMNVEV in the germline V gene (reference sequence). The germline V and J ends were trimmed by 6 bases and 4 bases, with 15 bases remaining between them. The CDR3 consists of 15 residues. The CDR3: CASRPPASFNEKLFF. CDR3 in DNA: TGTGCCAGCAGGCCACCCGCCTCGTTTAATGAAAAACTGTTTTTT. Looking up the rest from reference TRBV27 and TRBJ1-4 gives the full variable domain: EAQVTQNPRYLITVTGKKLTVTCSQNMNHEYMSWYRQDPGLGLRQIYYSMNVEVTDKGDVPEGYKVSRKEKRNFPLILESPSPNQTSLYFCASRPPASFNEKLFFGSGTQLSVL.

This clonotype was found many times. This CDR3 is CSVGVTMNNEQFF. The CDR3 DNA reads TGCAGCGTCGGCGTCACAATGAACAATGAGCAGTTCTTC. The chain has TRBV29-1 and TRBJ2-1; no definite D call. V shed 6 bases and J shed 5 bases, with 14 bases lying between them. Germline V gene lookup returns CDR1 SQVTM and CDR2 ANQGSEA. The CDR3 contains 13 residues.

The rearrangement links TRBV20-1 to TRBJ1-6; D is ambiguous. The CDR3 spans 14 residues. V lost 3 bases and J lost 8, with 14 bases in between. Germline loops: CDR1 DFQATT, CDR2 SNEGSKA (reference sequence). CDR3 region: CSASGRSGYSPLHF. Written as DNA, the CDR3 is TGCAGTGCTAGTGGTCGTTCGGGTTATTCACCCCTCCACTTT.

V usage is TRBV20-1 and J usage is TRBJ2-3; the D is unclear. V dropped 6 bases and J dropped 2 bases, with 9 bases sitting between them. The CDR3 is 12 amino acids. The germline V gene encodes CDR1 DFQATT and CDR2 SNEGSKA (reference sequence). CDR3 in amino acids: CSAPRATDTQYF. The CDR3 nucleotides are TGCAGTGCCCCCCGGGCCACAGATACGCAGTATTTT.

The chain uses TRBV15 and TRBJ1-5; 7 bases map to TRBD1. This CDR3 comprises 14 residues. Trimming removed 0 bases from V and 10 bases from J; junction bases left unmatched: 6. Germline assignment: CDR1 LNHNV and CDR2 YYDKDF (reference sequence). The CDR3 DNA reads as TGTGCCACCAGCAGAGATCCCGGGGACAGTCCCCAGCATTTT. It translates to CATSRDPGDSPQHF.

V is TRBV5-1 and J is TRBJ2-4, with D unresolved. Germline values: CDR1 SGHRS, CDR2 YFSETQ. The CDR3 loop spans 13 amino acids. V was shortened by 0 bases and J by 7 bases, with 8 bases between the two germline ends. The CDR3 DNA reads as TGCGCCAGCAGCTTGGACGCTCGGAACATTCAGTACTTC. It yields the protein CASSLDARNIQYF. The full variable domain, in which reference TRBV5-1 and TRBJ2-4 provide the parts outside the CDR3, is KAGVTQTPRYLIKTRGQQVTLSCSPISGHRSVSWYQQTPGQGLQFLFEYFSETQRNKGNFPGRFSGRQFSNSRSEMNVSTLELGDSALYLCASSLDARNIQYFGAGTRLSVL.

A note on this clonotype: A junction end diverges from the germline sequence, so it may reflect a read error. The chain uses TRBV7-2 and TRBJ2-7; D ambiguous. CDR3 size: 12 residues. Germline CDR1 is SGHTA and CDR2 is FQGNSA. CDR3 in DNA: TGTGCCAGCAGCTTAGGAGTACGAAATAAGGACTTC. Translated, it gives CASSLGVRNKDF.

This clonotype was detected a few times. The chain carries TRBV5-1 and TRBJ2-7; 9 bases are a match to TRBD2. The length of the CDR3 is 16 residues. With 0 bases clipped from V and 2 bases from J, the junction kept 6 bases outside the gene matches. Germline-derived CDR1 and CDR2 are SGHRS and YFSETQ. Written as DNA, the CDR3 is TGCGCCAGCAGCTTGGGTGAAGTAGCGGGAGCCTACGAGCAGTACTTC. Its translation is CASSLGEVAGAYEQYF. The full variable domain, completed using reference TRBV5-1 and TRBJ2-7, is KAGVTQTPRYLIKTRGQQVTLSCSPISGHRSVSWYQQTPGQGLQFLFEYFSETQRNKGNFPGRFSGRQFSNSRSEMNVSTLELGDSALYLCASSLGEVAGAYEQYFGPGTRLTVT.

The table lists this clonotype with many counts. The rearrangement joins TRBV20-1 to TRBJ2-1, with 10 bases that match TRBD2. The CDR3 length is 11 residues. Germline loops: CDR1 DFQATT, CDR2 SNEGSKA (reference sequence). J was trimmed by 15 bases and V by 3 bases; bases with no gene match: 5. This CDR3 reads CSASLGLAPFF. The CDR3 nucleotides read TGCAGTGCTAGTTTGGGACTAGCGCCGTTCTTC.

The chain links TRBV7-8 to TRBJ2-5; D gene ambiguous. Trimming cost V 5 bases and J 5 bases, with 15 bases left between them. Germline-derived CDR1 and CDR2 are SGHVS and FQNEAQ. This CDR3 is built from 14 residues. The CDR3 DNA sequence: TGTGCCAGCAGCCTCCGGACGCCTCAGGAGACCCAGTACTTC. The encoded protein is CASSLRTPQETQYF.

This chain uses TRBV9 with TRBJ2-5; D may be TRBD1 (7 bases). The germline gives CDR1 SGDLS, CDR2 YYNGEE. Trimming took 7 bases from V and 5 from J, leaving 15 bases between them. The CDR3 has 13 amino acids. CDR3 DNA sequence: TGTGCCAGCGGAGGGGGCGGTTTGGAGACCCAGTACTTC. This gives the protein CASGGGGLETQYF.

This clonotype occurred a few times. This chain uses TRBV7-2 with TRBJ2-1; the D gene is possibly TRBD1 (6 bases). CDR1 is SGHTA and CDR2 is FQGNSA in the germline V gene. The CDR3 is made up of 14 amino acids. Trimming took off 5 bases at V and 7 bases at J, with 15 bases between the two ends. CDR3 loop: CASSPWTASNEQFF. In DNA form, the CDR3 reads TGTGCCAGCAGCCCGTGGACAGCTTCGAATGAGCAGTTCTTC.

V is TRBV20-1 and J is TRBJ1-6; no definite D call. This CDR3 is 12 amino acids long. The V end lost 1 base, the J end lost 7 bases, and 5 bases lay between the germline ends. Germline CDR1 is DFQATT and CDR2 is SNEGSKA (reference sequence). CDR3 nucleotides: TGCAGTGCTAGAGGGACGAATTCACCCCTCCACTTT. This translates into CSARGTNSPLHF.

This clonotype was found many times. The chain combines TRBV28 with TRBJ2-6; 12 bases line up with TRBD1. CDR3 length: 18 amino acids. From germline, CDR1 is MDHEN and CDR2 SYDVKM. Trimming cost V 6 bases and J 4 bases; bases outside gene matches: 10. CDR3 nucleotide sequence: TGTGCCAGCAGCAAAGGAGGGACAGGGGGCCTAGGGGCCAACGTCCTGACTTTC. Amino acids: CASSKGGTGGLGANVLTF.

This clonotype came up a few times. This chain connects TRBV5-1 to TRBJ1-2; D ambiguous. Looked up from germline, CDR1 is SGHRS and CDR2 is YFSETQ. Trimming removed 2 bases from V and 6 bases from J, with 11 bases in between. This CDR3 contains 13 residues. CDR3 nucleotide sequence: TGCGCCAGCAGCTTAGACACCTGGGATGGCTACACCTTC. Encoded protein: CASSLDTWDGYTF. The variable domain in full, with the rest retrieved from reference TRBV5-1 and TRBJ1-2, is KAGVTQTPRYLIKTRGQQVTLSCSPISGHRSVSWYQQTPGQGLQFLFEYFSETQRNKGNFPGRFSGRQFSNSRSEMNVSTLELGDSALYLCASSLDTWDGYTFGSGTRLTVV.

J is TRBJ2-7 and V is TRBV6-1; TRBD1 aligns across 11 bases. CDR1 and CDR2 (germline): MNHNS, SASEGT. The CDR3 has 15 amino acids. V gave up 6 bases and J gave up 0 bases; unmatched junction bases: 4. CDR3 DNA: TGTGCCAGCAGAAGGGGACAGGGGGGCTCCTACGAGCAGTACTTC. It codes for CASRRGQGGSYEQYF.

The V call is TRBV28, the J call TRBJ1-3; maybe TRBD1 (6 bases). V lost 8 bases to trimming and J lost 4 bases, with 21 bases between them. This CDR3 contains 16 residues. Per the germline V gene, CDR1 is MDHEN and CDR2 is SYDVKM. CDR3 nucleotide sequence: TGTGCCAGCTTCCCCGGGACATTTTTAACCGGAAACACCATATATTTT. Translation: CASFPGTFLTGNTIYF.

The chain carries TRBV15 and TRBJ2-5, with D possibly TRBD2 on 7 matching bases. Between the trimmed V and J ends, which lost 9 bases and 5 bases, there was a span of 19 bases. The CDR3 is made up of 14 amino acids. CDR1 and CDR2 from the germline V gene are LNHNV and YYDKDF (reference sequence). The CDR3 coding sequence is TGTGCCACTTCGGAGGGGGGGAGTCTGGAGACCCAGTACTTC. It codes for CATSEGGSLETQYF.

The chain has TRBV4-3 and TRBJ2-6; 7 bases line up with TRBD1. Germline V gene sequence: CDR1 LGHNA, CDR2 YSLEER. V shed 5 bases and J 0 bases; nucleotides not matched to a gene: 4. The CDR3 has 16 amino acids. CDR3 nucleotide sequence: TGCGCCAGCAGCAGGACAGGATTCTCTGGGGCCAACGTCCTGACTTTC. Its translation is CASSRTGFSGANVLTF.

At least ten counts were recorded for this clonotype. V gene TRBV20-1 combines with J gene TRBJ2-7; TRBD2 matches at 10 bases. CDR1 and CDR2 (germline): DFQATT, SNEGSKA (reference sequence). This CDR3 is 13 amino acids long. V lost 6 bases, J lost 7 bases, and 9 bases stayed unmatched. CDR3 sequence: CSALGTSDREQYF. The CDR3 nucleotides read TGCAGTGCGCTAGGGACTAGCGACAGGGAGCAGTACTTC.

This chain connects TRBV4-3 to TRBJ2-1; possibly TRBD1 for D (6 bases). Trimming shortened V by 3 bases and J by 10 bases, and 10 bases separated the two germline ends. From germline, CDR1 is LGHNA and CDR2 YSLEER. The length of the CDR3 is 12 residues. CDR3 DNA sequence: TGCGCCAGCAGCCACCTTGGGGGCGAGCAGTTCTTC. Amino acid sequence: CASSHLGGEQFF.